One sample yielded the 5 T cell receptor beta chains listed below, sequenced in a study of blood T cell repertoires in COVID-19. The repertoire was sequenced with immunoSEQ multiplex PCR; TCRdb's copy has only in-frame clones and lacks some. This table holds some 250,000 clones, roughly 86% found once. Material: PBMCs or T cells enriched from blood (not recorded which). The receptor source for this set is a woman aged 25 to 39 with acute COVID-19.

This rearrangement joins TRBV29-1 to TRBJ1-2, with no clear D. CDR1 SQVTM and CDR2 ANQGSEA come from the germline V gene. V was shortened by 3 bases and J by 8 bases, with 7 bases between the two germline ends. The CDR3 runs 10 residues. Here the CDR3 reads CSVDGGGYTF. The CDR3 DNA sequence: TGCAGCGTTGATGGCGGAGGCTACACCTTC.

This clone was observed a single time. This sequence joins TRBV19 and TRBJ1-1; TRBD1 agrees at 10 bases. V shed 1 base and J 10 bases; nucleotides not matched to a gene: 3. Per the germline V gene, CDR1 is LNHDA and CDR2 is SQIVND (reference sequence). CDR3 length: 13 amino acids. The CDR3 DNA reads TGTGCCAGTAGTATAGCGACAGGGGGCTTAGCTTTCTTT. Amino acid sequence: CASSIATGGLAFF.

This chain links TRBV7-3 with TRBJ2-2, with 8 bases fitting TRBD2. This CDR3 is built from 16 residues. Germline loops: CDR1 SGHTA, CDR2 FQGTGA. V dropped 2 bases and J dropped 4; count of bases not matched to a gene: 6. The DNA for the CDR3 is TGTGCCAGCAGCTTACTCAGCGGGGGTGGCACCGGGGAGCTGTTTTTT. This codes for CASSLLSGGGTGELFF.

A word on this clone: This same CDR3 is encoded by further DNA sequences in the sample. The chain joins TRBV19 to TRBJ2-3; D perhaps matches TRBD2 (6 bases). With 3 bases removed from V and 3 bases from J, the gap between germline ends came to 13 bases. The CDR3 covers 15 residues. CDR1 and CDR2 (germline): LNHDA, SQIVND (reference sequence). CDR3 amino acids: CASSIGRGHTDTQYF. In nucleotides, the CDR3 is TGTGCCAGTAGTATTGGGCGGGGCCATACAGATACGCAGTATTTT.

V is TRBV30 and J is TRBJ2-7; D unresolved. Germline-derived CDR1 and CDR2 are GTSNPN and SVGIG (reference sequence). V gave up 2 bases and J gave up 5 bases, with 7 bases separating them. The CDR3 contains 11 residues. CDR3: CAWSSANEQYF. The CDR3 DNA sequence: TGTGCCTGGAGTTCTGCTAACGAGCAGTACTTC.